A selection of T cell receptor beta chains follows, all from one sample in a study of T cell repertoires in cytomegalovirus infection. What these receptors recognize is not known. TCRdb re-called the reads through MiXCR, storing one row per CDR3 protein. The table includes roughly 220,000 distinct CDR3 sequences, about 39% detected once. Source: CD8+ T cells from cultured PBMCs, taken from culture after CMV antigen stimulation. The receptors derive from a human donor in good health (CMV status not recorded). Some clones in this sample may be carry-over from other donors' samples. CDR3s include the opening cysteine and the closing phenylalanine or tryptophan. D genes are given only for firm matches.

D,V,J,CDR3
TRBD1,TRBV6-1,TRBJ2-2,CASSSDRVDTGELFF
NA,TRBV5-1,TRBJ2-7,CASSLEDGREQYF
TRBD2,TRBV12-3/TRBV12-4,TRBJ2-1,CASSPLTGTSGGARNEQFF
NA,TRBV11-2,TRBJ2-5,CASSLERGTEETQYF
NA,TRBV3-1,TRBJ2-2,CASSHQQGLVVSGELFF
NA,TRBV20-1,TRBJ2-1,CSTARTDVYNEQFF
TRBD1,TRBV11-1,TRBJ1-1,CASSRDRANTEAFF
NA,TRBV12-3/TRBV12-4,TRBJ2-1,CASSPQSSYNEQFF
NA,TRBV7-2,TRBJ1-2,CASRGGGPYTF
NA,TRBV10-2,TRBJ1-5,CASSGGYDNQPQHF
NA,TRBV7-6,TRBJ2-7,CASSRGRTYEQYF
TRBD2,TRBV7-8,TRBJ2-1,CASSLRSGLAPYNEQFF
NA,TRBV5-1,TRBJ1-1,CASKARPNTEAFF
NA,TRBV27,TRBJ2-1,CASSLYTGTNEQFF
NA,TRBV7-2,TRBJ1-6,CASSLGPLPRPNSPLHF
NA,TRBV18,TRBJ1-2,CASSPPGPPGVAGYTF
TRBD1,TRBV7-6,TRBJ2-1,CASSYRGAHEQFF
TRBD1,TRBV11-2,TRBJ1-1,CASRTPQTGMNTEAFF
NA,TRBV12-3/TRBV12-4,TRBJ2-2,CASSLSPWVENTGELFF
NA,TRBV2,TRBJ2-1,CASSEKGRANEQFF
NA,TRBV27,TRBJ2-1,CASSRSALNEQFF
NA,TRBV7-9,TRBJ1-1,CASSRLPGTATEAFF
TRBD2,TRBV7-8,TRBJ2-7,CASSWEGHEQYF
TRBD2,TRBV4-1,TRBJ2-7,CASSQELAGGLIYEQYF
TRBD1,TRBV7-3,TRBJ2-1,CASSYSGGYNNEQFF
NA,TRBV29-1,TRBJ2-2,CSVKPGLYTGELFF
NA,TRBV11-2,TRBJ1-2,CASRLIGLDLVACYTF
NA,TRBV7-3,TRBJ1-3,CASSLGPGSGNTIYF
TRBD1,TRBV7-6,TRBJ2-7,CASSAPGTGDHEQYF
NA,TRBV18,TRBJ2-2,CASSPPHDGELFF
NA,TRBV28,TRBJ2-2,CASRPATSTGELFF
NA,TRBV7-9,TRBJ2-3,CASSPSGTRGTDTQYF
TRBD1,TRBV19,TRBJ1-5,CASTSDRGLINQPQHF
TRBD1,TRBV7-9,TRBJ1-6,CASSPTRGEGYNSPLHF
TRBD1,TRBV20-1,TRBJ1-5,CSAKGTGGFYSNQPQHF
NA,TRBV7-4,TRBJ1-2,CASSLLGKNNYGYTF
NA,TRBV6-1,TRBJ1-1,CASSEQDSGEAFF
NA,TRBV7-2,TRBJ1-2,CASSLAHGYTF
TRBD1,TRBV7-8,TRBJ1-2,CASSPGQGAYYGYTF
TRBD2,TRBV7-8,TRBJ2-1,CASSRQTSGRKNEQFF
NA,TRBV7-9,TRBJ2-5,CASSPPGFQETQYF
TRBD2,TRBV6-6,TRBJ2-7,CASSYSGTSGGEQYF
NA,TRBV28,TRBJ2-5,CASSLSGAGIETQYF
NA,TRBV28,TRBJ2-7,CASSPPLSYEQYF
TRBD1,TRBV23-1,TRBJ2-6,CASSPRLKWDRGLCGANVLTF
NA,TRBV7-9,TRBJ1-1,CASSSPGTNTEAFF
TRBD2,TRBV28,TRBJ2-6,CASSPRLAGGSSGANVLTF
NA,TRBV20-1,TRBJ2-1,CSASGHGRSYNEQFF
TRBD1,TRBV4-1,TRBJ1-5,CASSQEGTGFQPQHF
NA,TRBV7-9,TRBJ2-7,CASSLDNEQYF
TRBD2,TRBV7-2,TRBJ2-3,CASSSAYGGAGDTQYF
TRBD1,TRBV5-5,TRBJ1-4,CASSLLRDSEVANEKLFF
NA,TRBV3-1,TRBJ1-1,CASSQDPQGLITEAFF
NA,TRBV27,TRBJ2-1,CASSPTDGYNEQFF